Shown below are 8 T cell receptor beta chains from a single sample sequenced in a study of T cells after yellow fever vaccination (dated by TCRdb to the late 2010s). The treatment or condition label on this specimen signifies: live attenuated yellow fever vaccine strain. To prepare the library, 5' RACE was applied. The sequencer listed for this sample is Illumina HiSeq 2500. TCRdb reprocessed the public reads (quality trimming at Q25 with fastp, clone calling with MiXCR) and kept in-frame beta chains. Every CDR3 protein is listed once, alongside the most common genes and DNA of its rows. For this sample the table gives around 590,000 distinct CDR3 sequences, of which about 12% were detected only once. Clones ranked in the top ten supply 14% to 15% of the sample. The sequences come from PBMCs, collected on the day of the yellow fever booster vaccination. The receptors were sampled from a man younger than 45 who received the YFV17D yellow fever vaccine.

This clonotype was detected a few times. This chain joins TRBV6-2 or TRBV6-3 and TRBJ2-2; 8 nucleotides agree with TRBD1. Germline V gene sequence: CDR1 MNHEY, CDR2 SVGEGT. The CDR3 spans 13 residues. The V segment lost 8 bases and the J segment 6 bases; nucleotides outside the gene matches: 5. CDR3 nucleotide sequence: TGTGCCAGCGGACAGGGTCTCGCCGGGGAGCTGTTTTTT. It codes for CASGQGLAGELFF.

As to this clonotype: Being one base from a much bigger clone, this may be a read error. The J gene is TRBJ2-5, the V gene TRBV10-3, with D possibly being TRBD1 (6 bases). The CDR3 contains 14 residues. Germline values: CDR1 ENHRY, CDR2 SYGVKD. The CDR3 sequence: CAISTGQSQEIQYF. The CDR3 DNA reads TGTGCCATCAGTACCGGACAGTCGCAAGAGATCCAGTACTTC.

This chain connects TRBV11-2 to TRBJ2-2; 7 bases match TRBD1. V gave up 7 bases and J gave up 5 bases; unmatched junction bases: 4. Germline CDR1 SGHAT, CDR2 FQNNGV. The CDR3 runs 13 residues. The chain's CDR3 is CASTVQGTGELFF. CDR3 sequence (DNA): TGTGCCAGCACCGTACAGGGGACCGGGGAGCTGTTTTTT. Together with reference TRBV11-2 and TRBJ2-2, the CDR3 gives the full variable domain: EAGVAQSPRYKIIEKRQSVAFWCNPISGHATLYWYQQILGQGPKLLIQFQNNGVVDDSQLPKDRFSAERLKGVDSTLKIQPAKLEDSAVYLCASTVQGTGELFFGEGSRLTVL.

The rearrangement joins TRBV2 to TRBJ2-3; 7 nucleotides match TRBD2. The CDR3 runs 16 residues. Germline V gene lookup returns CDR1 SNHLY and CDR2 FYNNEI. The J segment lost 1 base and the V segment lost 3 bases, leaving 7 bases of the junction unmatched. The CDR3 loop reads CASSDAGLSGTDTQYF. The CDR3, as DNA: TGTGCCAGCAGTGACGCGGGACTATCGGGCACAGATACGCAGTATTTT.

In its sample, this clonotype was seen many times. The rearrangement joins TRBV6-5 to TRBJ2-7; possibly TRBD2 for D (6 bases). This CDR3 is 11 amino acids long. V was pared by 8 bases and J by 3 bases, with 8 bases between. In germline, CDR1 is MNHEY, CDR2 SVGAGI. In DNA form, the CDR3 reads TGTGCCAGCGGGACTGACTACGAGCAGTACTTC. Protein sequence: CASGTDYEQYF.

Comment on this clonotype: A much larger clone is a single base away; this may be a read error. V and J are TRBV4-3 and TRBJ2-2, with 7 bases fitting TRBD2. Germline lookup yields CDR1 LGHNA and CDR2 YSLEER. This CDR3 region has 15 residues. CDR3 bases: TGCACCAGCAGCCAAGAGGGACTAAGGGCCGGGGAGCTGTTTTTT. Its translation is CTSSQEGLRAGELFF.

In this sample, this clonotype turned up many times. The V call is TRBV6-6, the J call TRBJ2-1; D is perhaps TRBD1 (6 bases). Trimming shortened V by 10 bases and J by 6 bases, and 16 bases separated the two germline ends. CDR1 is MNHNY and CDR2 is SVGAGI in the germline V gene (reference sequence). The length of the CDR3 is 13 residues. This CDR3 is CAILGTRINEQFF. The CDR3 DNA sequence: TGTGCCATCCTGGGGACACGGATCAATGAGCAGTTCTTC.

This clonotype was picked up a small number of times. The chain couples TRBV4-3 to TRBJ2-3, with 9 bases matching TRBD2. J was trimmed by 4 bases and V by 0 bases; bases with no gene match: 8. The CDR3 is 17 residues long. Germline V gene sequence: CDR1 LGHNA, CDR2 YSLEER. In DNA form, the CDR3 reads TGCGCCAGCAGCCAAGATTGGGAGGCGGGAGGGGCAGATACGCAGTATTTT. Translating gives CASSQDWEAGGADTQYF.